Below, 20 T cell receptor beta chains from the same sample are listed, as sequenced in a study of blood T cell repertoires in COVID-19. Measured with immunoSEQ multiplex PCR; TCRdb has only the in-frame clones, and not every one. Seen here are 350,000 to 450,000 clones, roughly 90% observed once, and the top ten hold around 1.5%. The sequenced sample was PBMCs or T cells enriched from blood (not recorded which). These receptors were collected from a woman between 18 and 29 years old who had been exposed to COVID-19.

As DNA, the CDR3 is TGCGCCAGCAGCGTCCGACAGGGGGTAGGCACCGGGGAGCTGTTTTTT. It translates to CASSVRQGVGTGELFF. The chain combines TRBV5-1 with TRBJ2-2, with 9 bases lining up with TRBD1. J lost 4 bases, V lost 4 bases, and 8 bases had no gene match. The CDR3 has 16 amino acids. CDR1 is SGHRS, CDR2 YFSETQ, per germline.

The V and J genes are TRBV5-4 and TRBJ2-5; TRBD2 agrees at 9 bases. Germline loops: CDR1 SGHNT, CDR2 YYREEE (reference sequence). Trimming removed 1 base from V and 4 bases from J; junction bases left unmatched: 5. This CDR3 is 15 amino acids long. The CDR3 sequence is CASSLRLAVSETQYF. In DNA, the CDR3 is TGTGCCAGCAGCTTGAGACTAGCGGTTTCAGAGACCCAGTACTTC.

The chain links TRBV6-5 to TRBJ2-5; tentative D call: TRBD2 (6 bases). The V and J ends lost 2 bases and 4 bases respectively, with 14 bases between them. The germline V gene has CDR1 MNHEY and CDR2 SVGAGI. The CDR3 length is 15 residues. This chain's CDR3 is CASSYQRAVGETQYF. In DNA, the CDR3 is TGTGCCAGCAGTTACCAGCGGGCGGTGGGAGAGACCCAGTACTTC.

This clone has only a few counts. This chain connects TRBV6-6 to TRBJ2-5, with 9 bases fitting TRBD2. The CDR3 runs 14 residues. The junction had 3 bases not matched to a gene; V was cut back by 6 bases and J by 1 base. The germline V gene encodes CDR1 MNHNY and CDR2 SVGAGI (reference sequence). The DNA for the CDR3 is TGTGCCAGCAGGGGACTAGCTGGCCAAGAGACCCAGTACTTC. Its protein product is CASRGLAGQETQYF.

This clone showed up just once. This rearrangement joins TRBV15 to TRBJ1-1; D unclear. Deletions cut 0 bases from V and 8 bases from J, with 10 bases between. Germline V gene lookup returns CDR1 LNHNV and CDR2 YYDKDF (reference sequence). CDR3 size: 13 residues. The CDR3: CATSRDRGMEAFF. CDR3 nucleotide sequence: TGTGCCACCAGCAGAGATCGAGGGATGGAAGCTTTCTTT.

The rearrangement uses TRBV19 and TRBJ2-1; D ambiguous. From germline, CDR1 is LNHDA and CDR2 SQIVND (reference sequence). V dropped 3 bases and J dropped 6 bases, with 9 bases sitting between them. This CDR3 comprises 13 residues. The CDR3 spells CASSMTAVNEQFF. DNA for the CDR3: TGTGCCAGTAGTATGACGGCGGTCAATGAGCAGTTCTTC.

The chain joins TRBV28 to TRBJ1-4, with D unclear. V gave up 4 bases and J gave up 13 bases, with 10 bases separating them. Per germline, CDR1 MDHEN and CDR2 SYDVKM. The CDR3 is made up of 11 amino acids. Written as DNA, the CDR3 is TGTGCCAGCAGTTCTTCAGGTTCACTGTTTTTT. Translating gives CASSSSGSLFF.

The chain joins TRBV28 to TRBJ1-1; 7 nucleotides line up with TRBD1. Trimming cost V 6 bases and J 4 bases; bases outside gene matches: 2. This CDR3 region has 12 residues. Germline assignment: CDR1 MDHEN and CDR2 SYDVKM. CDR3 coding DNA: TGTGCCAGCAGCGAGGGGGCCACTGAAGCTTTCTTT. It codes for CASSEGATEAFF. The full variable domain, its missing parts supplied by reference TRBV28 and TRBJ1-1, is DVKVTQSSRYLVKRTGEKVFLECVQDMDHENMFWYRQDPGLGLRLIYFSYDVKMKEKGDIPEGYSVSREKKERFSLILESASTNQTSMYLCASSEGATEAFFGQGTRLTVV.

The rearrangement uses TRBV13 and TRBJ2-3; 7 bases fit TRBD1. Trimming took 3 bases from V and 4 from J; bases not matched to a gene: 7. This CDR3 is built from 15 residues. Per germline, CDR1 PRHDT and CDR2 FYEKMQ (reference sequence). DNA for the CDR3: TGTGCCAGCAGCTTTAGAGGGGGCGCCTCAGATACGCAGTATTTT. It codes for CASSFRGGASDTQYF.

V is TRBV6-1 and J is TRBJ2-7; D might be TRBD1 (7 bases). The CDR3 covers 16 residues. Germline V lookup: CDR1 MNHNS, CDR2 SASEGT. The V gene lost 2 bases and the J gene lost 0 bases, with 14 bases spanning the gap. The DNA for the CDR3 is TGTGCCAGCAGTGAACCGACAGGGAGGAGCTCCTACGAGCAGTACTTC. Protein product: CASSEPTGRSSYEQYF.

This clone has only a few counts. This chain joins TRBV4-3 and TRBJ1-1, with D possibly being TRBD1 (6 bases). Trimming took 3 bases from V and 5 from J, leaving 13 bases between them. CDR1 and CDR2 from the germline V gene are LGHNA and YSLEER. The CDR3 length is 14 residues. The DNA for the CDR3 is TGCGCCAGCAGCCAGGCCGGGACATCAACTGAAGCTTTCTTT. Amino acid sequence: CASSQAGTSTEAFF.

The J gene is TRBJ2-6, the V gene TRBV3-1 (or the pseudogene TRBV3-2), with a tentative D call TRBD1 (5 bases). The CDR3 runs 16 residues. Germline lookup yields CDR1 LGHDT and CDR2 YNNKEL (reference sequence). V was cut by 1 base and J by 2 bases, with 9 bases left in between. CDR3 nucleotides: TGTGCCAGCAGCCAAGGTCTAGGGGCTGGGGCCAACGTCCTGACTTTC. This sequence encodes CASSQGLGAGANVLTF.

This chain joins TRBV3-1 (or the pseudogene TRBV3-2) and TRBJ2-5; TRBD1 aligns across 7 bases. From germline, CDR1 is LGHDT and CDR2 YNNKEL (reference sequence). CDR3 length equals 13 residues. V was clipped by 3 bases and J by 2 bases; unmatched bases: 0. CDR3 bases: TGTGCCAGCAGCCAGGGACAGCAAGAGACCCAGTACTTC. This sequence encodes CASSQGQQETQYF.

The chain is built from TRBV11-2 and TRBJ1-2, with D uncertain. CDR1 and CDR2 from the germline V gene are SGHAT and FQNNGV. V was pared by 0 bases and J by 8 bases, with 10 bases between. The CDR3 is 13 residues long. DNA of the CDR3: TGTGCCAGCAGCTTAGAGTCAGTCGGGGGCTACACCTTC. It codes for CASSLESVGGYTF.

In DNA form, the CDR3 reads TGTGCCAGCAGCTTCCGGCGGGACCAAGAGACCCAGTACTTC. This encodes CASSFRRDQETQYF. V gene TRBV11-2 combines with J gene TRBJ2-5; D perhaps matches TRBD2 (5 bases). The CDR3 is 14 amino acids. V dropped 3 bases and J dropped 0 bases, with 8 bases sitting between them. Germline V lookup: CDR1 SGHAT, CDR2 FQNNGV. The whole variable domain, filled in from reference TRBV11-2 and TRBJ2-5, reads EAGVAQSPRYKIIEKRQSVAFWCNPISGHATLYWYQQILGQGPKLLIQFQNNGVVDDSQLPKDRFSAERLKGVDSTLKIQPAKLEDSAVYLCASSFRRDQETQYFGPGTRLLVL.

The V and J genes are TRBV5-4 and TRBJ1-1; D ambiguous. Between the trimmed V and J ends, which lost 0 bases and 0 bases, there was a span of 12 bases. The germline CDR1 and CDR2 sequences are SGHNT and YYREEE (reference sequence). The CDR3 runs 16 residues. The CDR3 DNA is TGTGCCAGCAGCTTGGATTCCGGGAACATGAACACTGAAGCTTTCTTT. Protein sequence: CASSLDSGNMNTEAFF.

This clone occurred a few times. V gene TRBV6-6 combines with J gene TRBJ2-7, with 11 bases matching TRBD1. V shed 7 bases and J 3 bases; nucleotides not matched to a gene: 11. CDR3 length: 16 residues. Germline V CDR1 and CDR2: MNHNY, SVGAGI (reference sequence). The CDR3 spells CASTPTAGTGGYEQYF. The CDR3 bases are TGTGCCAGCACCCCCACCGCCGGGACAGGGGGCTACGAGCAGTACTTC.

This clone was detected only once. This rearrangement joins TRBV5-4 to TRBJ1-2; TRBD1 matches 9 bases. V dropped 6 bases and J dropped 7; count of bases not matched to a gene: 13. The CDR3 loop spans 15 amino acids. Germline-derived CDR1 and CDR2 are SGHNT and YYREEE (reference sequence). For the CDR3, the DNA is TGTGCCAGCATAGCGGACAGGGGACTGTCTGGTGGCTACACCTTC. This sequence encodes CASIADRGLSGGYTF.

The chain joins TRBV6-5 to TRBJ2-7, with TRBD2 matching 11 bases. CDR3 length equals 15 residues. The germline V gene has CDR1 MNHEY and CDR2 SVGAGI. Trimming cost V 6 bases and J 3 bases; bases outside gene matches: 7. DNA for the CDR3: TGTGCCAGCAGCGATAGGACTAGCGGGTACTACGAGCAGTACTTC. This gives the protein CASSDRTSGYYEQYF.

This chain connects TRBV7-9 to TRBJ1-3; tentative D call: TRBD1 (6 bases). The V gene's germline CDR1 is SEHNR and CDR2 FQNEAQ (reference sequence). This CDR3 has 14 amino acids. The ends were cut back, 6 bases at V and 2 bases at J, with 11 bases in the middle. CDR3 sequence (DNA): TGTGCCAGCAGTTTCAGGGGACCTGGAAACACCATATATTTT. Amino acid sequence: CASSFRGPGNTIYF.